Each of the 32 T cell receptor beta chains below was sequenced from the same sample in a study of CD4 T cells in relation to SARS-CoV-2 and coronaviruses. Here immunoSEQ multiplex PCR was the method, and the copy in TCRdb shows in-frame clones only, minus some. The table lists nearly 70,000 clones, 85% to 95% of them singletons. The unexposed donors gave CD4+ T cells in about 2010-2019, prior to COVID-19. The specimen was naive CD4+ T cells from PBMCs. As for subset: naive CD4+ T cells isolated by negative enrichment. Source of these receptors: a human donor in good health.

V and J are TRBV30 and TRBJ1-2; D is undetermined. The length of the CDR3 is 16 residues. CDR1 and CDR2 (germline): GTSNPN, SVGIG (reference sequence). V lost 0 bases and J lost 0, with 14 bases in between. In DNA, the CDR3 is TGTGCCTGGAGTGTACTACTCACTGCAGCTAACTATGGCTACACCTTC. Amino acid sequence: CAWSVLLTAANYGYTF.

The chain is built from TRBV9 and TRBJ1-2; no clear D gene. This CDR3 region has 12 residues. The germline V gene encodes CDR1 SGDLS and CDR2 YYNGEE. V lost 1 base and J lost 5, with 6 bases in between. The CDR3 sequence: CASSVTPYGYTF. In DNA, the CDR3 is TGTGCCAGCAGCGTAACCCCTTATGGCTACACCTTC.

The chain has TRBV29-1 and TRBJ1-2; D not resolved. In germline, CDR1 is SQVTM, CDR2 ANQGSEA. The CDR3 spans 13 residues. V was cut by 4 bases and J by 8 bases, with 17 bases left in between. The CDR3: CSVVLAVGLGYTF. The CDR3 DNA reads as TGCAGCGTTGTGTTAGCAGTGGGTTTAGGCTACACCTTC.

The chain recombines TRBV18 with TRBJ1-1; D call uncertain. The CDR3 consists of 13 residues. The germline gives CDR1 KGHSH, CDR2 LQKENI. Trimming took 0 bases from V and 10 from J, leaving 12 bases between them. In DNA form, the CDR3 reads TGTGCCAGCTCACCACCGGGGAGGGAGGTAGCTTTCTTT. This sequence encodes CASSPPGREVAFF.

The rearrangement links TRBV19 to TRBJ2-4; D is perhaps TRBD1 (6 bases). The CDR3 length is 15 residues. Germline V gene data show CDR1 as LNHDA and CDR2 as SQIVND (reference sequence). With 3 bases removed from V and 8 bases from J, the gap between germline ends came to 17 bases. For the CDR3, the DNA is TGTGCCAGTAGTATGAGAGAGACCCCAGGGGACATTCAGTACTTC. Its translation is CASSMRETPGDIQYF.

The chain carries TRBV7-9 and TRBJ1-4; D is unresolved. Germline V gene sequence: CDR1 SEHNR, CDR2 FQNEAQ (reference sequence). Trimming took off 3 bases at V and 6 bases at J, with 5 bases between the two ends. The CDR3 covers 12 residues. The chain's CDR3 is CASSFYYEKLFF. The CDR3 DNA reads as TGTGCCAGCAGCTTTTACTATGAAAAACTGTTTTTT. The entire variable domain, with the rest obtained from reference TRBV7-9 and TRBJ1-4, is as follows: DTGVSQNPRHKITKRGQNVTFRCDPISEHNRLYWYRQTLGQGPEFLTYFQNEAQLEKSRLLSDRFSAERPKGSFSTLEIQRTEQGDSAMYLCASSFYYEKLFFGSGTQLSVL.

CDR3 in amino acids: CASSVSGRGTGELFF. CDR3 coding DNA: TGTGCCAGCAGCGTTAGCGGGAGAGGAACCGGGGAGCTGTTTTTT. J is TRBJ2-2 and V is TRBV2, with 9 nucleotides matching TRBD2. This CDR3 has 15 amino acids. Per the germline V gene, CDR1 is SNHLY and CDR2 is FYNNEI. V trimming: 6 bases; J trimming: 5 bases; junction bases outside the gene matches: 7.

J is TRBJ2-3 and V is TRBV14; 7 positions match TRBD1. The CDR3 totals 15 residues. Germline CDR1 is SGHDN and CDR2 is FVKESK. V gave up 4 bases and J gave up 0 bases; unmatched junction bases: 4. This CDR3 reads CASSRRQGSTDTQYF. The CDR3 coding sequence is TGTGCCAGCAGCCGGCGACAGGGTAGCACAGATACGCAGTATTTT.

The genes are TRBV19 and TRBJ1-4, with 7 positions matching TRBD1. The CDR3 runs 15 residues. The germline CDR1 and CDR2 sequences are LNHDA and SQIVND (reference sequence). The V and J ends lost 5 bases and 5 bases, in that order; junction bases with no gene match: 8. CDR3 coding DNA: TGTGCCAGTAGTGACCGGACAGGAAAGAATGAAAAACTGTTTTTT. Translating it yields CASSDRTGKNEKLFF. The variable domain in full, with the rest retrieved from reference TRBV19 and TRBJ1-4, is DGGITQSPKYLFRKEGQNVTLSCEQNLNHDAMYWYRQDPGQGLRLIYYSQIVNDFQKGDIAEGYSVSREKKESFPLTVTSAQKNPTAFYLCASSDRTGKNEKLFFGSGTQLSVL.

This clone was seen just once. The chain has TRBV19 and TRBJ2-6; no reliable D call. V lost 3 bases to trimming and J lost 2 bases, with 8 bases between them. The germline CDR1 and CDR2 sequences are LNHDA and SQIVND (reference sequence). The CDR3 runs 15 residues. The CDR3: CASSMWEPGANVLTF. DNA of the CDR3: TGTGCCAGTAGTATGTGGGAACCTGGGGCCAACGTCCTGACTTTC.

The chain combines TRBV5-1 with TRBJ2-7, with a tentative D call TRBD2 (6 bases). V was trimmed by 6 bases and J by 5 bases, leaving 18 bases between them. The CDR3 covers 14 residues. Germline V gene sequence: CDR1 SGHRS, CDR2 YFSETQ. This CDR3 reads CASKRSRDLNEQYF. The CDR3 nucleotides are TGCGCCAGCAAGCGATCGCGGGACCTGAACGAGCAGTACTTC.

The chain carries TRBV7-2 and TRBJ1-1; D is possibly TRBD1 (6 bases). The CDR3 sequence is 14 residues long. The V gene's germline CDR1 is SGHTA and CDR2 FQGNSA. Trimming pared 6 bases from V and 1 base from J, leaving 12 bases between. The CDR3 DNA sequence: TGTGCCAGCAGGCAGGGGATTTGGAACACTGAAGCTTTCTTT. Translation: CASRQGIWNTEAFF.

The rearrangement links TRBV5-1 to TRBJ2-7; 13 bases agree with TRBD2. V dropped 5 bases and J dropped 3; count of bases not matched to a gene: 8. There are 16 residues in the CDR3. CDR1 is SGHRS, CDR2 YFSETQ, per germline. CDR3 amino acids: CASRLTSGGILYEQYF. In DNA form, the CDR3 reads TGCGCCAGCAGGCTGACTAGCGGGGGGATCCTCTACGAGCAGTACTTC.

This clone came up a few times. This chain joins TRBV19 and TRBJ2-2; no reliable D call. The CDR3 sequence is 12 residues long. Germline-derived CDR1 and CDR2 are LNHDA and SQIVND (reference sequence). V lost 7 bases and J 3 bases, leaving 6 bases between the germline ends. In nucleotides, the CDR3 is TGTGCCAGTAACACCTACACCGGGGAGCTGTTTTTT. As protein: CASNTYTGELFF.

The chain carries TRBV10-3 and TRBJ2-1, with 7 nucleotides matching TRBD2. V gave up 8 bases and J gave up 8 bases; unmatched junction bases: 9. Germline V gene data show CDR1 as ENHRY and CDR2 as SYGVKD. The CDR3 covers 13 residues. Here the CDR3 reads CAIASWGGDEQFF. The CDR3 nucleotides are TGTGCCATCGCCTCTTGGGGGGGTGATGAGCAGTTCTTC.

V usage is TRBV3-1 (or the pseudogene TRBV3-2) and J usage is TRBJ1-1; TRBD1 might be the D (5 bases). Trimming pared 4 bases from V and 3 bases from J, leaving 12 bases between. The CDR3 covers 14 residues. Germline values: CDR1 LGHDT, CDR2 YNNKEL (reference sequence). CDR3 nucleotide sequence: TGTGCCAGCAGCCCCAGGGCTTTGGACACTGAAGCTTTCTTT. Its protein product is CASSPRALDTEAFF.

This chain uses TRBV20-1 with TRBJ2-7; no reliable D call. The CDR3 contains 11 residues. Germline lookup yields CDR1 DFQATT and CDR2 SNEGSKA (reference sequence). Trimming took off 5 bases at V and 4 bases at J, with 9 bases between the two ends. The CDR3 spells CSARASYEQYF. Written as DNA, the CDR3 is TGCAGTGCTCGGGCCAGTTACGAGCAGTACTTC.

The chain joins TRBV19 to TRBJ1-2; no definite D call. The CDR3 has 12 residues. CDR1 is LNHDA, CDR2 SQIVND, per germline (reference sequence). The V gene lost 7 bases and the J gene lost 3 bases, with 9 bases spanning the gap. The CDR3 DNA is TGTGCCAGTATAGGCCAGGACTATGGCTACACCTTC. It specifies CASIGQDYGYTF.

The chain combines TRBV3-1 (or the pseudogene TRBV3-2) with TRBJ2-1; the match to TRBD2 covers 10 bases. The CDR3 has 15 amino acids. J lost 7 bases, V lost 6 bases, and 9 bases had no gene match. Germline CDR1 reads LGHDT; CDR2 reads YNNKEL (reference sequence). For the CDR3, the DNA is TGTGCCAGCAGTTCCCTAGCGGGAGTGGGAAATGAGCAGTTCTTC. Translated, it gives CASSSLAGVGNEQFF.

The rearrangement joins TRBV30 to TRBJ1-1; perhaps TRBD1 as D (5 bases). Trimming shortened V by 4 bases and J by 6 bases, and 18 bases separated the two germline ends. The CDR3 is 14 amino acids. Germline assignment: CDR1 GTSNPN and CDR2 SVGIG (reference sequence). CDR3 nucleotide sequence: TGTGCCTGGATTAGAGGCAGGGTGGCTGCTGAAGCTTTCTTT. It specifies CAWIRGRVAAEAFF.

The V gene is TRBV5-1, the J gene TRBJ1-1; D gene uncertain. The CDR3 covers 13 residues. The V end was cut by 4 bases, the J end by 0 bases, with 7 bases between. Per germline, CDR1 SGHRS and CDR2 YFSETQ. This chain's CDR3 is CASSENLNTEAFF. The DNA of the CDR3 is TGCGCCAGCAGCGAAAATTTGAACACTGAAGCTTTCTTT.

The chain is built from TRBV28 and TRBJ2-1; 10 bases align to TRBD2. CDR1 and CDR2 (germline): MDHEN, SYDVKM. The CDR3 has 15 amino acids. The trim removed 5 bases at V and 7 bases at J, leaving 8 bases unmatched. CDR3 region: CASSETSGFRNEQFF. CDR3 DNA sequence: TGTGCCAGCAGTGAGACTAGCGGGTTTCGGAATGAGCAGTTCTTC.

This CDR3 is CASSEARWSADNQPQHF. CDR3 nucleotide sequence: TGTGCCAGCAGTGAAGCGAGGTGGTCGGCAGATAATCAGCCCCAGCATTTT. The rearrangement joins TRBV6-1 to TRBJ1-5; D not certain. This CDR3 is 17 amino acids long. Germline V gene data show CDR1 as MNHNS and CDR2 as SASEGT. Trimming pared 0 bases from V and 4 bases from J, leaving 16 bases between.

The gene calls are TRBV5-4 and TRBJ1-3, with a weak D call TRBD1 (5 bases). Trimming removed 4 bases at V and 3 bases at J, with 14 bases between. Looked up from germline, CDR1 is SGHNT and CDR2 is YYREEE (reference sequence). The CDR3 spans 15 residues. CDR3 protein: CASSNRGADGNTIYF. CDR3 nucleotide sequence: TGTGCCAGCAGCAACCGTGGGGCAGATGGAAACACCATATATTTT.

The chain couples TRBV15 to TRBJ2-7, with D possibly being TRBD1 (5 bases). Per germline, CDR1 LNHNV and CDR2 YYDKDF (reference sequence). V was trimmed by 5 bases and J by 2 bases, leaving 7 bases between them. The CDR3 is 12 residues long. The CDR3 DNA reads TGTGCCACCAGCCCAGGGACCTACGAGCAGTACTTC. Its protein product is CATSPGTYEQYF.

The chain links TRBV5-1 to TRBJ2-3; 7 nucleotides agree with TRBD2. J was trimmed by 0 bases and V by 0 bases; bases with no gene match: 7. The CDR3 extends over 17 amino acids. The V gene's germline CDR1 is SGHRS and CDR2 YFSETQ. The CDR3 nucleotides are TGCGCCAGCAGCTTGGGGACTAGACGATATAGCACAGATACGCAGTATTTT. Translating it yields CASSLGTRRYSTDTQYF.

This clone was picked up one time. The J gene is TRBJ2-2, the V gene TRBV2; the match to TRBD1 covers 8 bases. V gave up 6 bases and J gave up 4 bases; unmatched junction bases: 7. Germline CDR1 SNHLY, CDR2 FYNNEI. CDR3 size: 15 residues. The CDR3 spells CASREDRAGTGELFF. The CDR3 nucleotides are TGTGCCAGCAGAGAGGACAGGGCGGGCACCGGGGAGCTGTTTTTT.

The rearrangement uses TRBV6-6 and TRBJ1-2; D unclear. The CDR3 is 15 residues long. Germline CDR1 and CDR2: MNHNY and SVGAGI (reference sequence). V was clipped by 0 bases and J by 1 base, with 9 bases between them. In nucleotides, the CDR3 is TGTGCCAGCAGTTACTCGTTCTCTGTTAACTATGGCTACACCTTC. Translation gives CASSYSFSVNYGYTF.

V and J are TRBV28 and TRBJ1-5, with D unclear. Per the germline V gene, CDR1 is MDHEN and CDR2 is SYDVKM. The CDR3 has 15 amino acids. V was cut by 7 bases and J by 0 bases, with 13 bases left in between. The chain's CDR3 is CASISYGGSNQPQHF. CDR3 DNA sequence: TGTGCCAGCATCTCCTATGGAGGTAGCAATCAGCCCCAGCATTTT.

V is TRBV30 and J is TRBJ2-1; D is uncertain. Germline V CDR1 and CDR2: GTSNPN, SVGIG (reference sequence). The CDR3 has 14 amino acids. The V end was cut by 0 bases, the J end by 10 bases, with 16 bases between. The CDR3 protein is CAWSVFLAGREQFF. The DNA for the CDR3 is TGTGCCTGGAGTGTATTTTTGGCCGGACGCGAGCAGTTCTTC.

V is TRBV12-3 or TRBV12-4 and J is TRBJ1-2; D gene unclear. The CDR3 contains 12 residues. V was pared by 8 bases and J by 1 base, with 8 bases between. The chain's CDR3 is CASSGDNYGYTF. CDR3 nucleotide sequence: TGTGCCAGCTCCGGGGATAACTATGGCTACACCTTC.

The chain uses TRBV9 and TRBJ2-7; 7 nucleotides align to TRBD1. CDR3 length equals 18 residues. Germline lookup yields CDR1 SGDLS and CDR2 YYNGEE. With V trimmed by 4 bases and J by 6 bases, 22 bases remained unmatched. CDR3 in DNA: TGTGCCAGCAGCCCTAGCCTATCCCGGGACAGCCTTCGCGTCGAGCAGTACTTC. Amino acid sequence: CASSPSLSRDSLRVEQYF.